Below, 4 T cell receptor beta chains from the same sample are listed, as sequenced in a study of neurological immune-mediated disorders. TCRdb ran MiXCR on the 5' RACE reads and lists one entry per CDR3 protein. This table has about 22,000 distinct CDR3 sequences, over 9.5% appearing once. The sequenced material came from PBMCs. The receptors stem from an older woman with HTLV-1-associated myelopathy (HAM/TSP).

This clonotype was counted many times. The chain has TRBV4-1 and TRBJ2-1, with 13 bases matching TRBD2. This CDR3 comprises 18 residues. Trimming at V came to 6 bases and at J to 0 bases, leaving 8 bases not matched to a gene. Germline CDR1 is MGHRA and CDR2 is YSYEKL. CDR3 in amino acids: CASSPGLAGRSSYNEQFF. Here the CDR3 DNA reads TGCGCCAGCAGTCCGGGACTAGCGGGGCGCAGCTCCTACAATGAGCAGTTCTTC.

The sample holds many counts of this clonotype. The CDR3 DNA reads TGCGCCAGCAGCTATGGGGGCGGGGGCACAGATACGCAGTATTTT. It yields the protein CASSYGGGGTDTQYF. This rearrangement joins TRBV5-1 to TRBJ2-3; either TRBD1 or TRBD2 may fit D (6 bases each). The V end was cut by 3 bases, the J end by 1 base, with 12 bases between. CDR1 SGHRS and CDR2 YFSETQ come from the germline V gene. The length of the CDR3 is 15 residues.

At least ten counts were recorded for this clonotype. The J gene is TRBJ2-5, the V gene TRBV4-1, with 9 bases fitting TRBD2. The length of the CDR3 is 20 residues. With V trimmed by 0 bases and J by 5 bases, 19 bases remained unmatched. CDR1 is MGHRA and CDR2 is YSYEKL in the germline V gene. This CDR3 is CASSQEPGLASTPQGETQYF. CDR3 in DNA: TGCGCCAGCAGCCAAGAACCGGGACTAGCTAGTACCCCACAAGGGGAGACCCAGTACTTC.

This clonotype showed up many times. V usage is TRBV5-1 and J usage is TRBJ2-7; TRBD1 aligns across 8 bases. The CDR3 length is 16 residues. Germline V gives CDR1 SGHRS, CDR2 YFSETQ. With V trimmed by 4 bases and J by 2 bases, 11 bases remained unmatched. CDR3 DNA sequence: TGCGCCAGCAGCCTCACCTTGACAGGGGCGACCTACGAGCAGTACTTC. Its protein product is CASSLTLTGATYEQYF.